The clone carrying this T cell receptor beta chain showed up just once. Original analysis: Estimation of nucleated cell counts was performed using reference gene primer amplification. Assay: immunoSEQ multiplex PCR; the TCRdb copy retains only in-frame clones and omits some. V, J and clone size are those of that table, while D and trimming were read from the DNA. Of 150,000 or so clones listed, 70% to 90% were seen once; the top ten hold 0.63%. The sample originates from a study of blood T cell repertoires in COVID-19. Study summary: T cells, B-cell-depleted T cells, or PBMCs provided the cDNA or gDNA that served as material.

Germline V gene sequence: CDR1 LNHDA, CDR2 SQIVND (reference sequence). V gave up 4 bases and J gave up 5 bases; unmatched junction bases: 13. The CDR3 totals 16 residues. A Seattle source enrolled patients during active infection and followed them longitudinally. Sequencing was carried out using peripheral blood. This rearrangement joins TRBV19 to TRBJ1-1; TRBD1 matches at 7 bases. This TCR derives from a man in his 60s with COVID-19, enrolled during active disease. CDR3 coding DNA: TGTGCCAGTAGTAGCACACTAGGGGGCCGGAGGACTGAAGCTTTCTTT. It codes for CASSSTLGGRRTEAFF.